A single T cell receptor beta chain is shown here with its context. Antigen unknown. Libraries were prepared by immunoSEQ multiplex PCR; TCRdb keeps only in-frame clonotypes and omits some of them. The sample lists approximately 60,000 clones; approximately 94% were seen once. Trimming removed 7 bases from V and 5 bases from J; junction bases left unmatched: 9. This CDR3 has 16 residues. Germline V gene data show CDR1 as SNHLY and CDR2 as FYNNEI. This sample was included in a study of brain T cells in children with intractable seizures. Findings of the study overall: Pre-surgery blood may have been undersampled, hiding some clones.

The sequenced cases were selected for having the highest brain T cell transcript signatures. Sequenced material: peripheral blood, taken at surgery. The receptor's source is a boy younger than two with focal cortical dysplasia and intractable seizures. This chain connects TRBV2 to TRBJ2-3, with 13 bases that match TRBD2. Here the CDR3 DNA reads TGTGCCAGCACCGACTCGGGACTAGCGGGGATAGATACGCAGTATTTT. Protein product: CASTDSGLAGIDTQYF.